Listed below are T cell receptor beta chains from one sample, sequenced in a study of T cells in Graves' hyperthyroidism and ophthalmopathy. TCRdb independently ran MiXCR on the multiplex PCR reads; one entry per CDR3 protein. The sample lists under 350,000 distinct CDR3 sequences; less than 30% were seen once. The sample taken for sequencing was blood. The receptors were sampled from a man in his forties or fifties with Graves' hyperthyroidism that later progressed to Graves' ophthalmopathy. Both conserved end residues are part of each CDR3.

j_gene | v_gene | CDR3aa
TRBJ1-2 | TRBV5-1 | CASSARTGNYGYTF
TRBJ2-7 | TRBV12-3/TRBV12-4 | CASSRLIGNPYEQYF
TRBJ1-2 | TRBV6-5 | CASSYLGPSSTYGYTF
TRBJ1-6 | TRBV2 | CASSESTLLGYSPLHF
TRBJ2-6 | TRBV20-1 | CSAPLGQGAYGANVLTF
TRBJ2-7 | TRBV20-1 | CSARVATRGRDEQYF
TRBJ1-5 | TRBV20-1 | CSARPDGGYQPQHF
TRBJ1-2 | TRBV12-3/TRBV12-4 | CASSLEGLGYTF
TRBJ1-2 | TRBV10-2 | CASSPQVDYGYTF
TRBJ2-5 | TRBV2 | CASTGRPIQETQYF